This T cell receptor (beta chain) was identified in a study of blood T cells in healthy people across ages. Study-wide findings and caveats: Calculation of diversity from one million T cells yielded estimates considered to be underestimates.

Using a J-beta primer mix together with a sample-barcoded 5' primer, a second PCR was run for roughly 7 to 12 cycles. Every cDNA molecule carried a tag from a template-switch adaptor bearing 12 random nucleotides. TCRdb re-analysed the 5' RACE reads in MiXCR, keeping a single row per CDR3 protein. In the table there are 1.4 million or so distinct CDR3 sequences, about 42% of which are singletons. This clonotype has only a few counts. Its cognate antigen is unknown. The sequenced sample consisted of blood. This receptor was taken from a woman younger than 35 in good health.

The CDR3 region has the DNA TGTGCCAGCAGCGCCTCTCCCGGTGGCACCTACGAGCAGTACTTC. Protein sequence: CASSASPGGTYEQYF. V is TRBV7-6 and J is TRBJ2-7, with no clear D. This CDR3 is 15 amino acids long. V was clipped by 5 bases and J by 2 bases, with 16 bases between them. Germline-derived CDR1 and CDR2 are SGHVS and FNYEAQ. Full variable domain (missing parts from reference TRBV7-6 and TRBJ2-7): GAGVSQSPRYKVTKRGQDVALRCDPISGHVSLYWYRQALGQGPEFLTYFNYEAQQDKSGLPNDRFSAERPEGSISTLTIQRTEQRDSAMYRCASSASPGGTYEQYFGPGTRLTVT.